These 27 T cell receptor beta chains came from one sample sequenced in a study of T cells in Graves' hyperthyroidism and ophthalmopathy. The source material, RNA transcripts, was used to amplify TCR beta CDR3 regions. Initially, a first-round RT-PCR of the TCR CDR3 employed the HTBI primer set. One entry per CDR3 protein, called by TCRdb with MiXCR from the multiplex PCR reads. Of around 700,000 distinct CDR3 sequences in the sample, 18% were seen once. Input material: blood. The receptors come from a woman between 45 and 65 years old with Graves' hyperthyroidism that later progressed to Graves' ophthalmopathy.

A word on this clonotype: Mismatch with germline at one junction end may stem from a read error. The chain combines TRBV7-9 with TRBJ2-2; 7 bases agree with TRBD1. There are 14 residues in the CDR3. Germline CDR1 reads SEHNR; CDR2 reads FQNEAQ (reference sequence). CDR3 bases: TGCGCCAGCAGCCGACAGGGTGACACCGGGGAGCTGTTTTTT. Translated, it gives CASSRQGDTGELFF.

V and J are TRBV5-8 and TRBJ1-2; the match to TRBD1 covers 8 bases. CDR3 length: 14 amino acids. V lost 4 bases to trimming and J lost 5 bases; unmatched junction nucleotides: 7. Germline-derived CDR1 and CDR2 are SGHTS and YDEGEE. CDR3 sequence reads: CASSILQGGYGYTF. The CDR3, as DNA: TGTGCCAGCAGCATATTACAGGGGGGATATGGCTACACCTTC.

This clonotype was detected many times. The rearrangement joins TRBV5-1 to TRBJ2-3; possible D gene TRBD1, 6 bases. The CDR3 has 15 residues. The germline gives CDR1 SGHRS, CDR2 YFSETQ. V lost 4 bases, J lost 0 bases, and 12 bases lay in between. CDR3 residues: CASSAPGVSTDTQYF. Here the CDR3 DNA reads TGCGCCAGCAGCGCACCAGGGGTCAGCACAGATACGCAGTATTTT.

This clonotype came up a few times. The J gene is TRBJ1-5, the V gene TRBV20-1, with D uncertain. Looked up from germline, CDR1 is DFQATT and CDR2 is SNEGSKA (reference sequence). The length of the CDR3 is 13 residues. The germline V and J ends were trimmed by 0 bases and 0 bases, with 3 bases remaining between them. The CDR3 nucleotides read TGCAGTGCTAGAGAGGTTAGCAATCAGCCCCAGCATTTT. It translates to CSAREVSNQPQHF.

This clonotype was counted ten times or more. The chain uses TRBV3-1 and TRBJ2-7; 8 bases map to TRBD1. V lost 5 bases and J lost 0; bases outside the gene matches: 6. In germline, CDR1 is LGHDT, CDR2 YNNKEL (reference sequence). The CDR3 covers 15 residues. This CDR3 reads CASSKGQVPSYEQYF. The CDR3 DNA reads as TGTGCCAGCAGCAAGGGACAGGTTCCCTCCTACGAGCAGTACTTC.

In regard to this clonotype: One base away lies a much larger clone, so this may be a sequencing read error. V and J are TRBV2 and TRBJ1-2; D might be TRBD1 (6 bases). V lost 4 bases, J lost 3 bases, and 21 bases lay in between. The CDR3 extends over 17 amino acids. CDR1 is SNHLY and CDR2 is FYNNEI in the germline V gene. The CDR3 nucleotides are TGTGCCAGCAGTGGGCAACGGACAGCAACTTGGGACTATGGCTACACCTTC. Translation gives CASSGQRTATWDYGYTF.

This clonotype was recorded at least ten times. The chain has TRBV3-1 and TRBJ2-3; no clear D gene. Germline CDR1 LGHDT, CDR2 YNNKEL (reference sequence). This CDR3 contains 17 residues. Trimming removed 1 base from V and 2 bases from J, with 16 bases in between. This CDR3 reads CASSQGGRWQSTDTQYF. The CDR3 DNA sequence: TGTGCCAGCAGCCAAGGAGGCCGTTGGCAGTCCACAGATACGCAGTATTTT.

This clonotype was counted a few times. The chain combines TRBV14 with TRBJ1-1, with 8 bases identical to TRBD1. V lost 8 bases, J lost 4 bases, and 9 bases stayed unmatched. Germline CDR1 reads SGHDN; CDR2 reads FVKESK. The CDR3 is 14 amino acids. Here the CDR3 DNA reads TGTGCCAGCTCCCGGACAGGGTCAGGCACTGAAGCTTTCTTT. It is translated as CASSRTGSGTEAFF.

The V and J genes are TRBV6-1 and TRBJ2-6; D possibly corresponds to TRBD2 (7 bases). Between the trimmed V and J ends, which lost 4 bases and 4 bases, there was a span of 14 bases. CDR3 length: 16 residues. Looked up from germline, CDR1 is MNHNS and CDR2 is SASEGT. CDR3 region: CASSASGEGGANVLTF. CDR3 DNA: TGTGCCAGCAGTGCGTCAGGGGAGGGGGGGGCCAACGTCCTGACTTTC.

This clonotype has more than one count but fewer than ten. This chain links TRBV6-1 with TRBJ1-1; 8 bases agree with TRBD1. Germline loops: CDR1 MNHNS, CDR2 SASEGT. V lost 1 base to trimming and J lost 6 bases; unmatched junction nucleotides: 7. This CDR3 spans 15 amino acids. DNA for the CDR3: TGTGCCAGCAGTGAAGAGGGCAGGGGGCTCGCTGAAGCTTTCTTT. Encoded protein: CASSEEGRGLAEAFF.

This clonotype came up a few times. CDR3 amino acids: CASSPYVGRNTEAFF. In DNA form, the CDR3 reads TGTGCCAGCAGTCCCTACGTGGGGCGGAACACTGAAGCTTTCTTT. The chain has TRBV6-1 and TRBJ1-1; D possibly corresponds to TRBD1 (5 bases). The CDR3 totals 15 residues. Between the trimmed V and J ends, which lost 5 bases and 1 base, there was a span of 14 bases. CDR1 is MNHNS, CDR2 SASEGT, per germline.

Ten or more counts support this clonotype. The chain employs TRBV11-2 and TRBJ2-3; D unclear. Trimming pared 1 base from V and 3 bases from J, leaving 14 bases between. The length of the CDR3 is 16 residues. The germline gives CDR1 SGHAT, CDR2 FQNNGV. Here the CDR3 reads CASSLGGSLKTDTQYF. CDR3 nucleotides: TGTGCCAGCAGCTTAGGAGGTAGCCTTAAAACAGATACGCAGTATTTT.

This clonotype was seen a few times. The CDR3 DNA reads TGTGCCAGCAGGGGGACAGGGGTGAACACCGGGGAGCTGTTTTTT. Its translation is CASRGTGVNTGELFF. The gene calls are TRBV6-1 and TRBJ2-2; 10 nucleotides match TRBD1. There are 15 residues in the CDR3. CDR1 is MNHNS, CDR2 SASEGT, per germline. Trimming at V came to 6 bases and at J to 1 base, leaving 2 bases not matched to a gene.

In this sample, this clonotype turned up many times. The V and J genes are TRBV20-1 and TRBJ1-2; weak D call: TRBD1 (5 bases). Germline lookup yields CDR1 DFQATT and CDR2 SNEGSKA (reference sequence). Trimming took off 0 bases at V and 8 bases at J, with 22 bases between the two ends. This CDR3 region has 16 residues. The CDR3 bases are TGCAGTGCTAGAGATCCAGCCGGGACCCTAGTCGAGGGCTACACCTTC. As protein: CSARDPAGTLVEGYTF.

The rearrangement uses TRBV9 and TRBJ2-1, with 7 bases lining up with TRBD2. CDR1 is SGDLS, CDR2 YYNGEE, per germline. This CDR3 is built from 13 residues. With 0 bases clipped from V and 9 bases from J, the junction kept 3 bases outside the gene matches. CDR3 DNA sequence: TGTGCCAGCAGCGTAGGGGGGGGAAGTGAGCAGTTCTTC. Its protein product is CASSVGGGSEQFF.

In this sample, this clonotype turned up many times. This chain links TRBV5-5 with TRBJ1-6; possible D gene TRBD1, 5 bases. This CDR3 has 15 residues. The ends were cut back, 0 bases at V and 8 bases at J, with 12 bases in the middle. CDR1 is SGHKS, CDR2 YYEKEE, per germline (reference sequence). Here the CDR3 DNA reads TGTGCCAGCAGCTTGGGGCAGGGATGGGATTCACCCCTCCACTTT. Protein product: CASSLGQGWDSPLHF.

CDR3 in amino acids: CASSPTSGGAEQYF. The DNA for the CDR3 is TGTGCCAGCAGTCCGACTAGCGGGGGAGCCGAGCAGTACTTC. This chain joins TRBV12-3 or TRBV12-4 and TRBJ2-7; 12 nucleotides agree with TRBD2. The trim removed 5 bases at V and 6 bases at J, leaving 5 bases unmatched. CDR3 size: 14 residues.

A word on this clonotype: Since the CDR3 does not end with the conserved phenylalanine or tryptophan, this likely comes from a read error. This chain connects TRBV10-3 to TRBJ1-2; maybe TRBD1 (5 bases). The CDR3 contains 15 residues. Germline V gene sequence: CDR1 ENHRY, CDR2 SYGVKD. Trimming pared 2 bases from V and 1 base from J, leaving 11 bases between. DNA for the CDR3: TGTGCCATCAGTGAGGGTACCCAGGGTAACTATGGCTACACCCTC. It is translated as CAISEGTQGNYGYTL.

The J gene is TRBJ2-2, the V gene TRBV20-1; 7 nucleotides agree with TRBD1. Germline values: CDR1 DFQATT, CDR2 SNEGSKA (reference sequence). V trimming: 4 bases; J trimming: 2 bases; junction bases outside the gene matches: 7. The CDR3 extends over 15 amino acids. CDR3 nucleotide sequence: TGCAGTGCTATCCCCGGGACAGCTAACACCGGGGAGCTGTTTTTT. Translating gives CSAIPGTANTGELFF.

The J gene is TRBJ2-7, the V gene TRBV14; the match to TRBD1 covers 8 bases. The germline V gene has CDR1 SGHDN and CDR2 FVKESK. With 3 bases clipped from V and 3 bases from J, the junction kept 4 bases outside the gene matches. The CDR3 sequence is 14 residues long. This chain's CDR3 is CASSHPGQVYEQYF. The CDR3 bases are TGTGCCAGCAGCCACCCGGGACAGGTCTACGAGCAGTACTTC.

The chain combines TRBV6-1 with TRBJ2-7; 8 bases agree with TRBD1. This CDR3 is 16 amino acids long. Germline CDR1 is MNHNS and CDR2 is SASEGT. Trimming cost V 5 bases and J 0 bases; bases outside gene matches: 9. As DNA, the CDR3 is TGTGCCAGCAGTTCAGACAGGGGAAGAAGCTCCTACGAGCAGTACTTC. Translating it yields CASSSDRGRSSYEQYF.

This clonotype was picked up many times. In nucleotides, the CDR3 is TGTGCCAGCAGCTTAGGGTCCCAGGACAGAGTTACAGATACGCAGTATTTT. Translating gives CASSLGSQDRVTDTQYF. The rearrangement joins TRBV11-2 to TRBJ2-3; a weak D match, TRBD1 (6 bases). CDR3 length equals 17 residues. V lost 1 base and J 3 bases, leaving 17 bases between the germline ends. Germline V gene lookup returns CDR1 SGHAT and CDR2 FQNNGV.

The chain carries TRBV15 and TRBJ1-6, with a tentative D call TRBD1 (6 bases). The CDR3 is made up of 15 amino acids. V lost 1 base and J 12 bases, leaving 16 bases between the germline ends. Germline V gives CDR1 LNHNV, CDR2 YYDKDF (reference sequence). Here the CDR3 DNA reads TGTGCCACCAGCAGAGGAGCGGACAGCCTCCGACCCCTCCACTTT. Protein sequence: CATSRGADSLRPLHF.

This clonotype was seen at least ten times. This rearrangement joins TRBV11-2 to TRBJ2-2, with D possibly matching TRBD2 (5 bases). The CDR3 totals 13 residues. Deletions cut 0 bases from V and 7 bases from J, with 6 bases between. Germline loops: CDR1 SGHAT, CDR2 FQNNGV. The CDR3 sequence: CASSLERGGELFF. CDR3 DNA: TGTGCCAGCAGCTTAGAACGGGGCGGGGAGCTGTTTTTT.

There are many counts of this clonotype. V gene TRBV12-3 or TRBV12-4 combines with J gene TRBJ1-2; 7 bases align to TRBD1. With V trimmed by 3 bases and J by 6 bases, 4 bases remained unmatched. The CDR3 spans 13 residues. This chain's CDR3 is CASSLDRQNGYTF. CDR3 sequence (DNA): TGTGCCAGCAGTTTGGACAGGCAAAATGGCTACACCTTC.

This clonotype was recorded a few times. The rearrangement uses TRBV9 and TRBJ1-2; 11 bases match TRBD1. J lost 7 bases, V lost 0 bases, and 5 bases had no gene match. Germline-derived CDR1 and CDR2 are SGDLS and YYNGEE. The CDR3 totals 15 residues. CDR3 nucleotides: TGTGCCAGCAGCGTAGAGGACAGGGGGCTTGGTGGCTACACCTTC. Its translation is CASSVEDRGLGGYTF. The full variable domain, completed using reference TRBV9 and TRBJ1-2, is DSGVTQTPKHLITATGQRVTLRCSPRSGDLSVYWYQQSLDQGLQFLIQYYNGEERAKGNILERFSAQQFPDLHSELNLSSLELGDSALYFCASSVEDRGLGGYTFGSGTRLTVV.

The DNA for the CDR3 is TGTGCCAGTACCCCTTTAGCGGGGGGGCCGTCAGATACGCAGTATTTT. It codes for CASTPLAGGPSDTQYF. This chain links TRBV19 with TRBJ2-3; TRBD2 matches 11 bases. J gave up 4 bases and V 7 bases, and 10 bases lay outside the gene matches. Germline CDR1 reads LNHDA; CDR2 reads SQIVND (reference sequence). The CDR3 runs to 16 residues.